This T cell receptor beta chain was found in a study of blood T cells in healthy people across ages. Per individual sample, total RNA of at least 5.5 micrograms was extracted. Primers used in a second PCR of about 6 to 11 cycles were a sample-barcoded 5' primer and a J-beta primer mix. TCRdb reprocessed the 5' RACE reads with MiXCR, giving one entry per CDR3 protein. Of hundreds of thousands of distinct CDR3 sequences in the sample, just over 55% were seen once. There are 16 residues in the CDR3. V trimming: 4 bases; J trimming: 3 bases; junction bases outside the gene matches: 6. Germline V gene sequence: CDR1 SEHNR, CDR2 FQNEAQ (reference sequence).

The TCR was taken from a man aged 35-49 years in good health. The specimen sequenced was blood. This chain uses TRBV7-9 with TRBJ2-3, with 11 bases lining up with TRBD1. CDR3 sequence reads: CASSSHRDRGTDTQYF. The DNA for the CDR3 is TGTGCCAGCAGCTCCCACCGGGACAGGGGGACAGATACGCAGTATTTT.